A selection of T cell receptor beta chains follows, all from one sample in a study of persistence of HIV-infected CD4 T cells. The table came from immunoSEQ multiplex PCR; TCRdb's copy has only in-frame clones and leaves some out. The table shows just over 35,000 clones, with roughly 84% occurring only once. These TCRs' antigens remain unknown. Material: cultured CD4+ T cells from PBMCs, obtained from a patient who received antiretroviral therapy. These receptors all stem from an adult with HIV. The donor label of this sample is uncertain. The CDR3 runs from the conserved cysteine through the conserved F or W. The order of the fields is CDR3 length, V gene, J gene, D gene, CDR3 DNA, CDR3 protein. A D gene is named only where the DNA matches it firmly.

14	TRBV18	TRBJ1-1	TRBD1	TGTGCCAGCTCACCCGGACAGGTTTACACTGAAGCTTTCTTT	CASSPGQVYTEAFF
15	TRBV12-1	TRBJ1-2	.	TGTGCCAGCAGCTTTGCAGACAGGGGCAACTATGGCTACACCTTC	CASSFADRGNYGYTF
14	TRBV6-4	TRBJ1-2	TRBD1	TGTGCCAGCAGCGAGACAGGGTTTGGGTATGGCTACACCTTC	CASSETGFGYGYTF
14	TRBV19	TRBJ2-6	.	TGTGCCAGTACGAGAACCTCTGGGGCCAACGTCCTGACTTTC	CASTRTSGANVLTF
15	TRBV10-3	TRBJ1-6	.	TGTGCCATCAGTGAGGAGTTCTCCTATAATTCACCCCTCCACTTT	CAISEEFSYNSPLHF
14	TRBV6-5	TRBJ2-7	.	TGTGCCAGCAGTTACAGGCTAAGATCCTACGAGCAGTACTTC	CASSYRLRSYEQYF
15	TRBV7-8	TRBJ2-3	.	TGTGCCAGCAGCCGGCCGGGCCCAAGCACAGATACGCAGTATTTT	CASSRPGPSTDTQYF
10	TRBV28	TRBJ1-2	.	TGTGGCAGTGGCCCCTACGGCTACACCTTC	CGSGPYGYTF
15	TRBV9	TRBJ2-3	.	TGTGCCAGCAGCGTAAGTCCAAGGGGCACAGATACGCAGTATTTT	CASSVSPRGTDTQYF
15	TRBV5-1	TRBJ2-3	.	TGCGCCAGCAGCTTGGAGGAATGGGCATTCGATACGCAGTATTTT	CASSLEEWAFDTQYF